The following is a T cell receptor (beta chain) sequence with its context. Antigen: not known. Germline assignment: CDR1 MNHGY and CDR2 SAAAGT. CDR3 length: 14 residues. V was clipped by 5 bases and J by 5 bases; unmatched bases: 6. This entry is derived from a study of T cells in localized non-small cell lung cancer. Clones were read by immunoSEQ multiplex PCR, and TCRdb kept only the in-frame ones, dropping some. The table has several thousand clones, roughly 23% seen once. General observations from the study: Out of the top 100 tumor clones, a median about 50 were seen in adjacent lung.

The rearrangement uses TRBV6-8 and TRBJ2-7; 10 bases line up with TRBD1. Material: lung tumor tissue, obtained before any cancer treatment. The TCR sequence derives from a man aged 35-69 years with stage III squamous cell lung carcinoma. CDR3 sequence: CASSTGTGVDEQYF. DNA for the CDR3: TGTGCCAGCAGTACCGGGACAGGGGTGGACGAGCAGTACTTC.